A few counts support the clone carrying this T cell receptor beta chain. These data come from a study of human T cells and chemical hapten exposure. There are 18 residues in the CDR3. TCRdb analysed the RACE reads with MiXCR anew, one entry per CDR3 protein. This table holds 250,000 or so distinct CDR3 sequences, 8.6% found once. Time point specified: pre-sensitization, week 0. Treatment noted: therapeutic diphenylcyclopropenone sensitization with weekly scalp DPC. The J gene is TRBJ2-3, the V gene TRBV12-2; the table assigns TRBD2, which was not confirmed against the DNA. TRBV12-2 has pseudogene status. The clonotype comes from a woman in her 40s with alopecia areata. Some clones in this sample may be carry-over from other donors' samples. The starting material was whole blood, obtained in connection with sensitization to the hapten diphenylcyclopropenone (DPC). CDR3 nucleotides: TGTGCAAGTCGCCCCGTATTTCGAGCGGGAGGGCCCACAGATACGCAGTATTTT. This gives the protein CASRPVFRAGGPTDTQYF.